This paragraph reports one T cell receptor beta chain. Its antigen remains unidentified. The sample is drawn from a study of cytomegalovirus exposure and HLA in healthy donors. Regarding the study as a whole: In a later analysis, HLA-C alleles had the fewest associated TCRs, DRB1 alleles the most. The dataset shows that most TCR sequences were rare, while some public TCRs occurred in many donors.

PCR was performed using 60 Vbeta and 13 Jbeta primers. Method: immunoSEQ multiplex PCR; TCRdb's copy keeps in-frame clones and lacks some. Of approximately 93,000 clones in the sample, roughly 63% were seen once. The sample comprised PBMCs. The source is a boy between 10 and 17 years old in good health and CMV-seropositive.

CDR3 coding DNA: TGTGCCAGCAGCTTAAGTAGGGACAGGGGCCGCTCCTACGAGCAGTACTTC. This sequence encodes CASSLSRDRGRSYEQYF. The chain couples TRBV7-8 to TRBJ2-7, with TRBD1 identical over 10 bases. With 2 bases clipped from V and 0 bases from J, the junction kept 7 bases outside the gene matches. This CDR3 comprises 17 residues. Germline CDR1 is SGHVS and CDR2 is FQNEAQ.